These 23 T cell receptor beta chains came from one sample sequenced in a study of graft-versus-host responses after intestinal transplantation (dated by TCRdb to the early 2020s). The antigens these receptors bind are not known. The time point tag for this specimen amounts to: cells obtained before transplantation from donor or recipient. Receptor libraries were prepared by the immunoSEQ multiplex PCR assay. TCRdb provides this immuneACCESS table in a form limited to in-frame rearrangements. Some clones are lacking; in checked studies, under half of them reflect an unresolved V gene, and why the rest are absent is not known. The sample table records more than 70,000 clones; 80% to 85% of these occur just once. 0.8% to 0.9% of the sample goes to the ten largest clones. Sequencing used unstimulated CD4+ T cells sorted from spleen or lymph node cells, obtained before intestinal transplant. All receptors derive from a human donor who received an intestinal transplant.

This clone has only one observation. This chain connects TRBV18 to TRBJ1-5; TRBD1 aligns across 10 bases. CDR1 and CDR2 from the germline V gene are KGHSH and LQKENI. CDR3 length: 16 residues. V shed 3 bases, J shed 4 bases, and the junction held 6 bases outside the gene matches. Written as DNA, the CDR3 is TGTGCCAGCTCACCTACCGGACAGGGGGGGAATCAGCCCCAGCATTTT. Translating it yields CASSPTGQGGNQPQHF.

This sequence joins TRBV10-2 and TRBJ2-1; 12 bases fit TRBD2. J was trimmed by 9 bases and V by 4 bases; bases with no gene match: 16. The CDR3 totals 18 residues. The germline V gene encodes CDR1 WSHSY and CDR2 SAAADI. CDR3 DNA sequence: TGCGCCAGCAGTGGGCAACTAGCGGGAGGCACCAACCGCGGTGAGCAGTTCTTC. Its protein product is CASSGQLAGGTNRGEQFF.

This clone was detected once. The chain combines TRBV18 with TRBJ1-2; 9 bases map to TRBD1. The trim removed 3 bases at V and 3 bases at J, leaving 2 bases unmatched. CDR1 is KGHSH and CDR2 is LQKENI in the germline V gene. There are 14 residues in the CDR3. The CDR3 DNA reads TGTGCCAGCTCACCGGACAGGGGAGACTATGGCTACACCTTC. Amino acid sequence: CASSPDRGDYGYTF.

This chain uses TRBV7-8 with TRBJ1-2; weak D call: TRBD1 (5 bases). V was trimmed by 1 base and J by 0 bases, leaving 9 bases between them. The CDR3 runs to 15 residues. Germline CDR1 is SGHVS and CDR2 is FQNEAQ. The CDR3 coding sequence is TGTGCCAGCAGCTTAGAGTTGGGGCCTAACTATGGCTACACCTTC. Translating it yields CASSLELGPNYGYTF.

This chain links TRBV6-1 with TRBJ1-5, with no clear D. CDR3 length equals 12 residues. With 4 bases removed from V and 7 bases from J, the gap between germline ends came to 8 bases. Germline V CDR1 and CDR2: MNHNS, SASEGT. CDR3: CASSGRGQPQHF. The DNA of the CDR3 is TGTGCCAGCAGTGGACGGGGACAGCCCCAGCATTTT.

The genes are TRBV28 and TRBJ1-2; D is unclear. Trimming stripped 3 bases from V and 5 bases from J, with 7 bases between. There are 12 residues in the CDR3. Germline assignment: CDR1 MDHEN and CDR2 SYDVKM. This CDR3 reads CASSFASYGYTF. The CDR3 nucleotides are TGTGCCAGCAGTTTTGCCAGTTATGGCTACACCTTC.

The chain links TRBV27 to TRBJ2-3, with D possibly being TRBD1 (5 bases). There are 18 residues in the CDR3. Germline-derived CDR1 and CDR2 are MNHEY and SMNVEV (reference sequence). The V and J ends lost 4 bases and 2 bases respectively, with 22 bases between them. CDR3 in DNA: TGTGCCAGCAGTTCCCCGCTGGGGCACGCAGTCCTCACAGATACGCAGTATTTT. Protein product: CASSSPLGHAVLTDTQYF.

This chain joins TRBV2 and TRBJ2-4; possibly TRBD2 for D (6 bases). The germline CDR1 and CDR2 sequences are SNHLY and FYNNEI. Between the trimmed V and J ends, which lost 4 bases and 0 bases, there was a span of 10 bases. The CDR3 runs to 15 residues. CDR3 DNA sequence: TGTGCCAGCAGTGGTCGGCGGGAAGCCAAAAACATTCAGTACTTC. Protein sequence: CASSGRREAKNIQYF.

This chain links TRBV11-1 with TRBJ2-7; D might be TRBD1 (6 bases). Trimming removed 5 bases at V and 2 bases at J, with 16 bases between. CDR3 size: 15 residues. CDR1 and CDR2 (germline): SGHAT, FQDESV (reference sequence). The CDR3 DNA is TGTGCCAGCAGCATAAACAGGGATGTCACCTACGAGCAGTACTTC. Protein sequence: CASSINRDVTYEQYF.

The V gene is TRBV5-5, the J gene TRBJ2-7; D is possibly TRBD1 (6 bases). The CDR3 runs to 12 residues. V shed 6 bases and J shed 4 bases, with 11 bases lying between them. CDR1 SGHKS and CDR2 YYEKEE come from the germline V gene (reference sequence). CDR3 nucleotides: TGTGCCAGCACCGGGACACAATACGAGCAGTACTTC. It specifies CASTGTQYEQYF. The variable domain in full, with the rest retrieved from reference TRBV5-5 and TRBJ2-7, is DAGVTQSPTHLIKTRGQQVTLRCSPISGHKSVSWYQQVLGQGPQFIFQYYEKEERGRGNFPDRFSARQFPNYSSELNVNALLLGDSALYLCASTGTQYEQYFGPGTRLTVT.

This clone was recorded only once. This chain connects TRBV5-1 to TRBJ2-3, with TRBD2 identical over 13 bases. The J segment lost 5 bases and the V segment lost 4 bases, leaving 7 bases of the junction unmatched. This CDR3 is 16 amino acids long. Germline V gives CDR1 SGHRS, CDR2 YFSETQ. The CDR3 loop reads CASSLTSGGAQDTQYF. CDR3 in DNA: TGCGCCAGCAGCCTTACTAGCGGGGGGGCCCAAGATACGCAGTATTTT.

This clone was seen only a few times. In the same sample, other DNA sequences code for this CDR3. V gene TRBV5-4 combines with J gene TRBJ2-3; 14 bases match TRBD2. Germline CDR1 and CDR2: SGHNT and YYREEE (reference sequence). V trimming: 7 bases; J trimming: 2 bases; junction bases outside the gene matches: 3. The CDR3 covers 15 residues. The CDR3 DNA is TGTGCCAGCGGGGGACTAGCGGGAGCCACAGATACGCAGTATTTT. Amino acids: CASGGLAGATDTQYF.

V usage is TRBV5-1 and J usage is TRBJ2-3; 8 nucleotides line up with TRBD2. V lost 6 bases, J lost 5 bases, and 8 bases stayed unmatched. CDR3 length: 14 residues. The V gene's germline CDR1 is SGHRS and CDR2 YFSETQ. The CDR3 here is CASTPGTRLDTQYF. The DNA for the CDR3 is TGCGCCAGCACGCCCGGGACTAGATTAGATACGCAGTATTTT.

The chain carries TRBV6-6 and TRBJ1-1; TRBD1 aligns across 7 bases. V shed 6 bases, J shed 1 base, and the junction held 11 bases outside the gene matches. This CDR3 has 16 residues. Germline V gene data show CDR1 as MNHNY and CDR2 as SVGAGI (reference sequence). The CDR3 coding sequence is TGTGCCAGCAGGCGTCAAACCGGGACAGCGAACACTGAAGCTTTCTTT. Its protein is CASRRQTGTANTEAFF.

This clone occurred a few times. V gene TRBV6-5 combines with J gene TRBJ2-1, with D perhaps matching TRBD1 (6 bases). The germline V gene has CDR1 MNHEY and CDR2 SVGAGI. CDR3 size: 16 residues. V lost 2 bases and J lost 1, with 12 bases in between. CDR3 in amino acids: CASSYGGRGSYNEQFF. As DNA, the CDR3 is TGTGCCAGCAGTTACGGGGGCAGGGGATCCTACAATGAGCAGTTCTTC.

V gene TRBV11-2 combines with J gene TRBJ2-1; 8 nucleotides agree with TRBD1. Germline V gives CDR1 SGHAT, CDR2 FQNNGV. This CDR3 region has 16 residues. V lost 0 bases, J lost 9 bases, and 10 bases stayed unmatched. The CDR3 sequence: CASSLDARGRLSEQFF. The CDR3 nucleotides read TGTGCCAGCAGCTTAGATGCCAGGGGGCGCTTAAGTGAGCAGTTCTTC.

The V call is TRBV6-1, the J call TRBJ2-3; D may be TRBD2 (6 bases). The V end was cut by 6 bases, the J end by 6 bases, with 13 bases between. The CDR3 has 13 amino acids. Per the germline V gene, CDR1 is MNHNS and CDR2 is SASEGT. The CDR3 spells CASRGREWDTQYF. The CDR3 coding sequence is TGTGCCAGCAGAGGACGGGAGTGGGATACGCAGTATTTT.

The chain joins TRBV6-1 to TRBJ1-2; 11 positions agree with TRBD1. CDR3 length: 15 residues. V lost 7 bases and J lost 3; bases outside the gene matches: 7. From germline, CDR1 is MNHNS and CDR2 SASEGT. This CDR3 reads CASTPPGQGDYGYTF. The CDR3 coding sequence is TGTGCCAGCACCCCCCCGGGACAGGGGGACTATGGCTACACCTTC.

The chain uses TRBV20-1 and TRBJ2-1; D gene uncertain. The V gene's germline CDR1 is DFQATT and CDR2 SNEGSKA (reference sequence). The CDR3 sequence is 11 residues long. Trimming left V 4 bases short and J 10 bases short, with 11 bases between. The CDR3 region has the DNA TGCAGTGCTATTTACCAGGCCGAGCAGTTCTTC. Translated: CSAIYQAEQFF.

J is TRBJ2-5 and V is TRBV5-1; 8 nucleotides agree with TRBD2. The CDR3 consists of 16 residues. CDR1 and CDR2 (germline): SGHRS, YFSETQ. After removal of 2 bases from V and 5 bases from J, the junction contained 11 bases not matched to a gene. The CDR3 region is CASSFAPLTSGETQYF. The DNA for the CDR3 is TGCGCCAGCAGCTTCGCCCCCCTAACTAGCGGTGAGACCCAGTACTTC.

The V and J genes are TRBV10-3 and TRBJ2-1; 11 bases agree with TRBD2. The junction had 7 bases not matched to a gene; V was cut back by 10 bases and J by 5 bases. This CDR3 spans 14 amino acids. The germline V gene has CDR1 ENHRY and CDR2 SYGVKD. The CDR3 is CASLAGGRDNEQFF. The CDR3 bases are TGTGCCAGCCTAGCGGGAGGTAGAGACAATGAGCAGTTCTTC.

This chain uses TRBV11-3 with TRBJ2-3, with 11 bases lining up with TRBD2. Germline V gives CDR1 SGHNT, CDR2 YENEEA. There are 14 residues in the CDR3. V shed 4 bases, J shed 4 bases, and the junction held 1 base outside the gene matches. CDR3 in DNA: TGTGCCAGCAGCTCGGGACTAGCGGCAGATACGCAGTATTTT. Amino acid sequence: CASSSGLAADTQYF.

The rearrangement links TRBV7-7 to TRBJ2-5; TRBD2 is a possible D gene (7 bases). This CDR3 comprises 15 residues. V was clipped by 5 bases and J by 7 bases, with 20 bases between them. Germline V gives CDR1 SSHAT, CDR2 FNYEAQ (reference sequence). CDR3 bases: TGTGCCAGCAGCCCATTAGATGAGGGGGAGGGGACCCAGTACTTC. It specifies CASSPLDEGEGTQYF. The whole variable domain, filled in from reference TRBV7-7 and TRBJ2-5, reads GAGVSQSPRYKVTKRGQDVTLRCDPISSHATLYWYQQALGQGPEFLTYFNYEAQPDKSGLPSDRFSAERPEGSISTLTIQRTEQRDSAMYRCASSPLDEGEGTQYFGPGTRLLVL.